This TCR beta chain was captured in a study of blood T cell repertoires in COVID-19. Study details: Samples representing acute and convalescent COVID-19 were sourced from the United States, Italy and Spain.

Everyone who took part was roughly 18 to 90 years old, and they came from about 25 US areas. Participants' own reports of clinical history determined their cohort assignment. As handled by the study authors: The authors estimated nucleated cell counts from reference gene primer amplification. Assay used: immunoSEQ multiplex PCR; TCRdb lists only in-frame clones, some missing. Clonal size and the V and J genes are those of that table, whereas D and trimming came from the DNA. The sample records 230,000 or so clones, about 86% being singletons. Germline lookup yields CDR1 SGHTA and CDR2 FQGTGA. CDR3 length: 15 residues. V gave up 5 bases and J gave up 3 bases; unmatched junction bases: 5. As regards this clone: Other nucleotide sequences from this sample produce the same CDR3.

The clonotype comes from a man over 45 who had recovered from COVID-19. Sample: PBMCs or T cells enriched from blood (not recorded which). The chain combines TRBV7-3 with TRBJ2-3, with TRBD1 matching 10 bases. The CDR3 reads CASSLDRGPTDTQYF. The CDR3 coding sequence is TGTGCCAGCAGCCTAGACAGGGGGCCAACAGATACGCAGTATTTT.